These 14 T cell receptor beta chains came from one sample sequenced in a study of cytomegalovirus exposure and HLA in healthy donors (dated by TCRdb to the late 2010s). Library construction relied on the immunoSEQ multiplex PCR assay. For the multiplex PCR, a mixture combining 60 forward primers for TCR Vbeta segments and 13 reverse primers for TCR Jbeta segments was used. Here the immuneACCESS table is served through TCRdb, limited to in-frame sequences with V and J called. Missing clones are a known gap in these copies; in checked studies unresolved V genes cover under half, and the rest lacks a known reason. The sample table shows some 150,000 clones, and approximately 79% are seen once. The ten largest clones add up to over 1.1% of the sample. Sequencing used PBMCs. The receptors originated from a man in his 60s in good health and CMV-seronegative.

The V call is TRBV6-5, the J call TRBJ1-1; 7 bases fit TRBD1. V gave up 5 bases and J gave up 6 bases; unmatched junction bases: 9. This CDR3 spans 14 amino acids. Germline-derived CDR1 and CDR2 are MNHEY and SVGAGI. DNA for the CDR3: TGTGCCAGCAGTAATCCGGGGACAGACGCTGAAGCTTTCTTT. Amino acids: CASSNPGTDAEAFF.

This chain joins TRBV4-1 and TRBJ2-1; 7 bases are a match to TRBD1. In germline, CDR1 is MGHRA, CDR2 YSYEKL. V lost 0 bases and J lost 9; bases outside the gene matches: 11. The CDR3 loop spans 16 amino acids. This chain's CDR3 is CASSQDRTGPVGEQFF. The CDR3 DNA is TGCGCCAGCAGCCAAGATAGGACAGGTCCGGTTGGTGAGCAGTTCTTC.

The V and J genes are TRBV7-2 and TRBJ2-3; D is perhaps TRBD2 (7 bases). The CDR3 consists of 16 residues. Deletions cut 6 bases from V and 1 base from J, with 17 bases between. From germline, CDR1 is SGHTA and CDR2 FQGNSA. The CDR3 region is CASSWGRGSGTDTQYF. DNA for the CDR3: TGTGCCAGCAGTTGGGGGCGGGGGTCCGGCACAGATACGCAGTATTTT.

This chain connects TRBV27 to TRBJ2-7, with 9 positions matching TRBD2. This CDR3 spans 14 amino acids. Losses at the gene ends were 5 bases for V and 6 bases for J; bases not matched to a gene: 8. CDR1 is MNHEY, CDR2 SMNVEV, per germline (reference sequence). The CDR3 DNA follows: TGTGCCAGCAGTAGGGAGCGGGAGGTGAGCGAGCAGTACTTC. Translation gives CASSREREVSEQYF.

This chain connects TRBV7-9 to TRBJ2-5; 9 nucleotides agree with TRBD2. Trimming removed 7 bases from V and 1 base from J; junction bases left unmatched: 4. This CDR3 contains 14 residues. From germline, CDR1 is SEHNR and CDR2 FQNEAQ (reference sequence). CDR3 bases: TGTGCCAGCATCCTGGGACTAGCCCAAGAGACCCAGTACTTC. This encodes CASILGLAQETQYF. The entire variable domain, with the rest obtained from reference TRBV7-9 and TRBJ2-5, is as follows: DTGVSQNPRHKITKRGQNVTFRCDPISEHNRLYWYRQTLGQGPEFLTYFQNEAQLEKSRLLSDRFSAERPKGSFSTLEIQRTEQGDSAMYLCASILGLAQETQYFGPGTRLLVL.

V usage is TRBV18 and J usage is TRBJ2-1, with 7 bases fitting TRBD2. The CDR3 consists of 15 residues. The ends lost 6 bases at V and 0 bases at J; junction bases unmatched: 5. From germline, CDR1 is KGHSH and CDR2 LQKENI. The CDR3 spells CASSIREDSYNEQFF. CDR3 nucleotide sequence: TGTGCCAGCTCTATTCGGGAGGACTCCTACAATGAGCAGTTCTTC. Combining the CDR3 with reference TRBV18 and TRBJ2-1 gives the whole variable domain NAGVMQNPRHLVRRRGQEARLRCSPMKGHSHVYWYRQLPEEGLKFMVYLQKENIIDESGMPKERFSAEFPKEGPSILRIQQVVRGDSAAYFCASSIREDSYNEQFFGPGTRLTVL.

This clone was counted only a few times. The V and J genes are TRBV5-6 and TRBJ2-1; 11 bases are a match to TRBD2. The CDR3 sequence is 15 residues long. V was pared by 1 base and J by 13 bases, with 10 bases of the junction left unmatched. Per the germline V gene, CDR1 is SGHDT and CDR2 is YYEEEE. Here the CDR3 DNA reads TGTGCCAGCAGCTTGCGGGTTAGCGGGGGGGAAGGTCAGTTCTTC. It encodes CASSLRVSGGEGQFF.

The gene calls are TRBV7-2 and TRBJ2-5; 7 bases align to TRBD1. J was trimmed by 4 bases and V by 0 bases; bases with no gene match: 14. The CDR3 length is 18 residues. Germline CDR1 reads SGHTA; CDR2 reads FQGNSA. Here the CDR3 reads CASSLASRDSPNGETQYF. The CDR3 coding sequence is TGTGCCAGCAGCTTAGCTAGCCGGGACAGTCCAAATGGAGAGACCCAGTACTTC. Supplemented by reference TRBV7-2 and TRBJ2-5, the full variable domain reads GAGVSQSPSNKVTEKGKDVELRCDPISGHTALYWYRQSLGQGLEFLIYFQGNSAPDKSGLPSDRFSAERTGGSVSTLTIQRTQQEDSAVYLCASSLASRDSPNGETQYFGPGTRLLVL.

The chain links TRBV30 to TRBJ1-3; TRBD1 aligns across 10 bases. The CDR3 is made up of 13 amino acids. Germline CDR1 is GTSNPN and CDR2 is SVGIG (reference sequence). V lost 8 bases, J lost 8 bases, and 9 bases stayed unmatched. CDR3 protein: CAGRDRGSDTIYF. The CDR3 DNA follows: TGTGCCGGCCGGGACAGGGGATCGGACACCATATATTTT. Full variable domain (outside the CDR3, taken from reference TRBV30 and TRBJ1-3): SQTIHQWPATLVQPVGSPLSLECTVEGTSNPNLYWYRQAAGRGLQLLFYSVGIGQISSEVPQNLSASRPQDRQFILSSKKLLLSDSGFYLCAGRDRGSDTIYFGEGSWLTVV.

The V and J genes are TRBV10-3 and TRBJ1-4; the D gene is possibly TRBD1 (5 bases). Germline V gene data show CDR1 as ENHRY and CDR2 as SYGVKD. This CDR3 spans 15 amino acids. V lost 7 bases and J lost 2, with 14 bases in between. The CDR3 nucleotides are TGTGCCATCAAGAAGAGTCAGGGTACTAATGAAAAACTGTTTTTT. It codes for CAIKKSQGTNEKLFF.

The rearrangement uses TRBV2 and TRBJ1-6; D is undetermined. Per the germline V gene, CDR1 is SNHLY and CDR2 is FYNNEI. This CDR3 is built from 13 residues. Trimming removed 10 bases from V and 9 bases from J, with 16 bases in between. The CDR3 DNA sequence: TGTGCCATCGGAGGGAGAGGGAGTTCACCCCTCCACTTT. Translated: CAIGGRGSSPLHF.

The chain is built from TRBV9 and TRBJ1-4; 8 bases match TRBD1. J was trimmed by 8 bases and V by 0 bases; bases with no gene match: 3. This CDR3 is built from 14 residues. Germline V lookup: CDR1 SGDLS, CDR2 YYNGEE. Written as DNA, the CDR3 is TGTGCCAGCAGCGTAGACAGGGGGGACGAAAAACTGTTTTTT. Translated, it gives CASSVDRGDEKLFF.

The DNA for the CDR3 is TGTGCTAGTGGTTTGGGTAGCGGGAGCGGGGAGACCCAGTACTTC. It translates to CASGLGSGSGETQYF. The V and J genes are TRBV12-5 and TRBJ2-5; TRBD2 aligns across 9 bases. Germline CDR1 reads LGHNT; CDR2 reads FRNRAP. The CDR3 has 15 residues. V dropped 1 base and J dropped 5; count of bases not matched to a gene: 5.

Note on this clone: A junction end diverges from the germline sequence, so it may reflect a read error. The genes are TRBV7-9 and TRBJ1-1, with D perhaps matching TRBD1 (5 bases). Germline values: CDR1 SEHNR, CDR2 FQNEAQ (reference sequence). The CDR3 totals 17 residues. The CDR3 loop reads CSSSLAGGWERSTEAFF. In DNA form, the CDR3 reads TGTTCCAGCAGCTTAGCGGGGGGGTGGGAAAGATCCACTGAAGCTTTCTTT. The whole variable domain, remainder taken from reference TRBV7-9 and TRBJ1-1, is DTGVSQNPRHKITKRGQNVTFRCDPISEHNRLYWYRQTLGQGPEFLTYFQNEAQLEKSRLLSDRFSAERPKGSFSTLEIQRTEQGDSAMYLCSSSLAGGWERSTEAFFGQGTRLTVV.